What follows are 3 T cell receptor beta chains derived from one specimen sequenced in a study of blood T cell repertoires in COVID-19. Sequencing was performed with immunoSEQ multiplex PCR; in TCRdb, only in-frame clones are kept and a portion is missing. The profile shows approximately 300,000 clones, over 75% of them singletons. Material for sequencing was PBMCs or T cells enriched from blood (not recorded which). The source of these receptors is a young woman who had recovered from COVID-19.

The chain's CDR3 is CASSDNFSGNTIYF. CDR3 DNA sequence: TGTGCCAGCAGTGATAACTTTTCTGGAAACACCATATATTTT. This chain joins TRBV6-1 and TRBJ1-3, with D hard to call. The germline CDR1 and CDR2 sequences are MNHNS and SASEGT. Trimming pared 3 bases from V and 1 base from J, leaving 7 bases between. CDR3 size: 14 residues.

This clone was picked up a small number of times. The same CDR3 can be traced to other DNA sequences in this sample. The DNA of the CDR3 is TGTGCCTGGAGTACCGGGGACACTGAAGCTTTCTTT. Translated, it gives CAWSTGDTEAFF. This sequence joins TRBV30 and TRBJ1-1; D is ambiguous. V lost 2 bases and J lost 3, with 7 bases in between. Per germline, CDR1 GTSNPN and CDR2 SVGIG (reference sequence). This CDR3 has 12 residues.

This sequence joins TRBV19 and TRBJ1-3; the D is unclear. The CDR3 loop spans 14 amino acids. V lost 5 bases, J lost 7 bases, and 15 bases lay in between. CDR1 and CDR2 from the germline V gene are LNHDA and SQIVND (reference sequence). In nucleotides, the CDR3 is TGTGCCAGTAGTTCCTCGTGGGCGCGCAACACCATATATTTT. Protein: CASSSSWARNTIYF. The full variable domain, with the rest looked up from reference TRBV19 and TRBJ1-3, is DGGITQSPKYLFRKEGQNVTLSCEQNLNHDAMYWYRQDPGQGLRLIYYSQIVNDFQKGDIAEGYSVSREKKESFPLTVTSAQKNPTAFYLCASSSSWARNTIYFGEGSWLTVV.